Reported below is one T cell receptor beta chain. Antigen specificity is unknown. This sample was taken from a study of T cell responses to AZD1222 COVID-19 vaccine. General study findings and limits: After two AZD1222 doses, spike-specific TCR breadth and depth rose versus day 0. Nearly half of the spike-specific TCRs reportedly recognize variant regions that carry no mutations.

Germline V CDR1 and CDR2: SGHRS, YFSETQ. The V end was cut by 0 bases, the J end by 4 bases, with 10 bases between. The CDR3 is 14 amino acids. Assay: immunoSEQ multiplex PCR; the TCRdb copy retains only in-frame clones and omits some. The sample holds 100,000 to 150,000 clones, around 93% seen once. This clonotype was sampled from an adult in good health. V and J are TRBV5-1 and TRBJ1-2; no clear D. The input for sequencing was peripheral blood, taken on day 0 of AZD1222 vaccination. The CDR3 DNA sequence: TGCGCCAGCAGCTTGGTCGGCTCCGGCTATGGCTACACCTTC. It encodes CASSLVGSGYGYTF.